Following are 26 T cell receptor beta chains from one sample sequenced in a study of patients and donors after allogeneic stem cell transplantation. Using its own MiXCR run on the RT-PCR reads, TCRdb lists one record per CDR3 protein. Of around 9,000 distinct CDR3 sequences in the sample, 4% were seen once. The sequenced sample consisted of blood, either unsorted or a sorted T cell fraction (not recorded which). The source is a human donor who was either an allogeneic HSCT recipient or a stem cell or donor lymphocyte infusion donor (not recorded which). It is not recorded whose cells these are; they may come from a transplant donor.

This clonotype qualifies as medium-sized (0.01 to 0.1%). The chain joins TRBV4-3 to TRBJ1-5, with D uncertain. V lost 0 bases and J 4 bases, leaving 10 bases between the germline ends. CDR1 and CDR2 from the germline V gene are LGHNA and YSLEER. The CDR3 sequence is 15 residues long. For the CDR3, the DNA is TGCGCCAGCAGCCAAGATGGCGGAGGGAATCAGCCCCAGCATTTT. It translates to CASSQDGGGNQPQHF.

This clonotype has a count of ten or more. V usage is TRBV18 and J usage is TRBJ1-5; possibly TRBD1 for D (5 bases). Germline values: CDR1 KGHSH, CDR2 LQKENI. V was pared by 2 bases and J by 6 bases, with 14 bases between. There are 15 residues in the CDR3. CDR3 in amino acids: CASSPNAGMGQPQHF. Here the CDR3 DNA reads TGTGCCAGCTCACCAAATGCAGGGATGGGTCAGCCCCAGCATTTT.

This clonotype has a count of ten or more. The gene calls are TRBV7-3 and TRBJ2-5, with a tentative D call TRBD1 (7 bases). V was cut by 5 bases and J by 5 bases, with 18 bases left in between. CDR3 size: 15 residues. Looked up from germline, CDR1 is SGHTA and CDR2 is FQGTGA. This chain's CDR3 is CASSAGQRFWETQYF. The CDR3 DNA reads as TGTGCCAGCAGCGCGGGACAGCGCTTTTGGGAGACCCAGTACTTC.

This clonotype was seen many times. The chain employs TRBV18 and TRBJ2-3; D is ambiguous. V gave up 3 bases and J gave up 4 bases, with 8 bases separating them. Germline V lookup: CDR1 KGHSH, CDR2 LQKENI. This CDR3 has 13 residues. The CDR3 coding sequence is TGTGCCAGCTCACCCCTCCTGGCAGATACGCAGTATTTT. Protein product: CASSPLLADTQYF.

This clonotype was seen at least ten times. The chain couples TRBV12-3 or TRBV12-4 to TRBJ1-1; D is ambiguous. The CDR3 runs to 11 residues. V lost 2 bases and J 6 bases, leaving 4 bases between the germline ends. The CDR3 loop is CASSLNSEAFF. The CDR3 DNA reads TGTGCCAGCAGTTTAAATTCTGAAGCTTTCTTT.

This clonotype has ten or more counts. V and J are TRBV5-1 and TRBJ2-2; D is unclear. CDR1 is SGHRS and CDR2 is YFSETQ in the germline V gene. CDR3 length equals 16 residues. The germline V and J ends were trimmed by 0 bases and 2 bases, with 11 bases remaining between them. DNA for the CDR3: TGCGCCAGCAGCTTGGGGAATAGCAGAAACACCGGGGAGCTGTTTTTT. Its protein product is CASSLGNSRNTGELFF.

This clonotype was observed at least ten times. The CDR3 DNA reads TGTGCCATCAGTGAGTCGTCTAGCGGGATTGGTAATGAGCAGTTCTTC. Translated: CAISESSSGIGNEQFF. The chain has TRBV10-3 and TRBJ2-1; 9 bases line up with TRBD2. Trimming cost V 0 bases and J 7 bases; bases outside gene matches: 7. CDR1 and CDR2 from the germline V gene are ENHRY and SYGVKD. This CDR3 is built from 16 residues.

The table lists this clonotype with many counts. J is TRBJ1-5 and V is TRBV6-5, with a tentative D call TRBD1 (5 bases). The CDR3 sequence is 15 residues long. Germline V gene sequence: CDR1 MNHEY, CDR2 SVGAGI. The V end was cut by 0 bases, the J end by 10 bases, with 16 bases between. DNA for the CDR3: TGTGCCAGCAGTTACTCGAGCCAGGGAGTGTATCCCCAGCATTTT. Residues: CASSYSSQGVYPQHF.

This clonotype has ten or more counts. This chain uses TRBV28 with TRBJ2-7; D call uncertain. The V end was cut by 2 bases, the J end by 2 bases, with 1 base between. Germline V lookup: CDR1 MDHEN, CDR2 SYDVKM. This CDR3 comprises 11 residues. Here the CDR3 reads CASSLTYEQYF. CDR3 coding DNA: TGTGCCAGCAGTTTAACCTACGAGCAGTACTTC. The variable domain in full, with the rest retrieved from reference TRBV28 and TRBJ2-7, is DVKVTQSSRYLVKRTGEKVFLECVQDMDHENMFWYRQDPGLGLRLIYFSYDVKMKEKGDIPEGYSVSREKKERFSLILESASTNQTSMYLCASSLTYEQYFGPGTRLTVT.

This clonotype was recorded at least ten times. The gene calls are TRBV10-2 and TRBJ2-1, with 7 bases identical to TRBD2. The J segment lost 4 bases and the V segment lost 7 bases, leaving 7 bases of the junction unmatched. The CDR3 consists of 14 residues. The germline CDR1 and CDR2 sequences are WSHSY and SAAADI. CDR3 loop: CASTERRGYNEQFF. CDR3 nucleotides: TGCGCCAGCACAGAAAGGCGGGGGTACAATGAGCAGTTCTTC.

In this sample, this clonotype is medium-sized. The chain recombines TRBV6-2 or TRBV6-3 with TRBJ1-3, with D perhaps matching TRBD1 (5 bases). The CDR3 is 13 residues long. Per the germline V gene, CDR1 is MNHEY and CDR2 is SVGEGT. Between the trimmed V and J ends, which lost 6 bases and 4 bases, there was a span of 10 bases. CDR3 bases: TGTGCCAGCAGCCTAGACAGAGGAAACACCATATATTTT. Encoded protein: CASSLDRGNTIYF.

This clonotype was found many times. The chain employs TRBV6-5 and TRBJ1-3; D gene unclear. CDR3 length: 11 amino acids. Germline CDR1 is MNHEY and CDR2 is SVGAGI. Trimming left V 8 bases short and J 4 bases short, with 6 bases between. The CDR3 is CASSVGNTIYF. CDR3 DNA: TGTGCCAGCTCTGTGGGAAACACCATATATTTT.

The chain links TRBV7-9 to TRBJ2-1; 8 bases align to TRBD2. Germline loops: CDR1 SEHNR, CDR2 FQNEAQ (reference sequence). Germline trimming cut 1 base from V and 7 bases from J; bases unmatched to any gene: 6. This CDR3 region has 15 residues. CDR3 nucleotide sequence: TGTGCCAGCAGCTTAGTGCGGGAGGTGGGTAATGAGCAGTTCTTC. Amino acids: CASSLVREVGNEQFF.

This clonotype is judged medium-sized. The V gene is TRBV7-2, the J gene TRBJ1-5, with TRBD1 as a possible D gene (5 bases). This CDR3 region has 15 residues. Germline lookup yields CDR1 SGHTA and CDR2 FQGNSA. Trimming cost V 2 bases and J 6 bases, with 14 bases left between them. This CDR3 is CASSLQGALGQPQHF. CDR3 nucleotides: TGTGCCAGCAGCTTACAAGGGGCGCTGGGTCAGCCCCAGCATTTT.

This clonotype has a count of ten or more. V usage is TRBV28 and J usage is TRBJ2-1, with 13 bases aligning to TRBD2. The CDR3 has 17 residues. V lost 2 bases, J lost 7 bases, and 8 bases stayed unmatched. Germline lookup yields CDR1 MDHEN and CDR2 SYDVKM. DNA of the CDR3: TGTGCCAGCAGTTTAGCGGGACTAGCGGGATCTATTAATGAGCAGTTCTTC. Amino acids: CASSLAGLAGSINEQFF.

In its sample, this clonotype is medium-sized. The chain couples TRBV7-9 to TRBJ2-3; TRBD2 matches at 11 bases. With 6 bases clipped from V and 2 bases from J, the junction kept 13 bases outside the gene matches. The CDR3 runs to 18 residues. Germline CDR1 SEHNR, CDR2 FQNEAQ (reference sequence). In DNA form, the CDR3 reads TGTGCCAGCAGGCAGACTAGCGGGACCCCCCCCAACACAGATACGCAGTATTTT. As protein: CASRQTSGTPPNTDTQYF.

This clonotype is deemed medium-sized. The V gene is TRBV5-1, the J gene TRBJ2-5; 10 positions agree with TRBD1. Trimming at V came to 2 bases and at J to 5 bases, leaving 9 bases not matched to a gene. The CDR3 is 16 amino acids. Germline lookup yields CDR1 SGHRS and CDR2 YFSETQ. The CDR3 DNA sequence: TGCGCCAGCAGCTTAGCGTCTCCGGGACAGGGGGAGACCCAGTACTTC. The encoded protein is CASSLASPGQGETQYF.

This clonotype was counted many times. The CDR3 nucleotides are TGTGCCAGCAGCTTAGAGAACAGGGGGCGCGCTGGCTACACCTTC. It codes for CASSLENRGRAGYTF. V is TRBV7-3 and J is TRBJ1-2; 9 bases match TRBD1. The CDR3 consists of 15 residues. V lost 2 bases and J lost 7; bases outside the gene matches: 8. Germline V gene data show CDR1 as SGHTA and CDR2 as FQGTGA.

In this sample, this clonotype turned up many times. This rearrangement joins TRBV7-3 to TRBJ2-1; no firm D call. Germline values: CDR1 SGHTA, CDR2 FQGTGA. This CDR3 region has 13 residues. With 4 bases removed from V and 7 bases from J, the gap between germline ends came to 11 bases. The DNA of the CDR3 is TGTGCCAGCAGCTCCCAACTGAAAAATGAGCAGTTCTTC. It translates to CASSSQLKNEQFF.

This clonotype was detected many times. The chain employs TRBV2 and TRBJ2-3; D is unclear. The CDR3 runs to 13 residues. Germline assignment: CDR1 SNHLY and CDR2 FYNNEI. V was shortened by 6 bases and J by 2 bases, with 9 bases between the two germline ends. CDR3 loop: CASSRYLTDTQYF. CDR3 nucleotide sequence: TGTGCCAGCAGCCGTTACCTCACAGATACGCAGTATTTT. The entire variable domain, with the rest obtained from reference TRBV2 and TRBJ2-3, is as follows: EPEVTQTPSHQVTQMGQEVILRCVPISNHLYFYWYRQILGQKVEFLVSFYNNEISEKSEIFDDQFSVERPDGSNFTLKIRSTKLEDSAMYFCASSRYLTDTQYFGPGTRLTVL.

There are many counts of this clonotype. The rearrangement joins TRBV28 to TRBJ2-6, with a weak D call TRBD2 (6 bases). In germline, CDR1 is MDHEN, CDR2 SYDVKM. V was clipped by 5 bases and J by 0 bases, with 14 bases between them. The length of the CDR3 is 17 residues. The CDR3 DNA reads as TGTGCCAGCAGTCTTCCGGGGGTCCCCTCTGGGGCCAACGTCCTGACTTTC. Translating it yields CASSLPGVPSGANVLTF.

This clonotype is deemed medium-sized (0.01 to 0.1%). The chain combines TRBV28 with TRBJ1-5; D is possibly TRBD1 (6 bases). Germline V gives CDR1 MDHEN, CDR2 SYDVKM. The V gene lost 2 bases and the J gene lost 4 bases, with 15 bases spanning the gap. This CDR3 has 16 amino acids. This CDR3 reads CASSLGGRRGNQPQHF. In DNA, the CDR3 is TGTGCCAGCAGTTTAGGGGGTCGAAGGGGGAATCAGCCCCAGCATTTT.

This clonotype was detected ten times or more. Here the CDR3 DNA reads TGTGCCAGCAGTTTATACAATTCACCCCTCCACTTT. Translating it yields CASSLYNSPLHF. J is TRBJ1-6 and V is TRBV28; D call uncertain. The CDR3 length is 12 residues. The germline V and J ends were trimmed by 1 base and 7 bases, with 2 bases remaining between them. CDR1 is MDHEN, CDR2 SYDVKM, per germline.

This clonotype has at least ten counts. The rearrangement links TRBV7-9 to TRBJ2-7; D is unclear. V was pared by 3 bases and J by 5 bases, with 11 bases between. This CDR3 is 13 amino acids long. The germline V gene has CDR1 SEHNR and CDR2 FQNEAQ (reference sequence). DNA of the CDR3: TGTGCCAGCAGCTTCTCCCTAGTAAACGAGCAGTACTTC. Translation: CASSFSLVNEQYF.

This clonotype was picked up many times. This chain connects TRBV5-1 to TRBJ2-5, with TRBD2 identical over 7 bases. V shed 2 bases and J 4 bases; nucleotides not matched to a gene: 5. The length of the CDR3 is 14 residues. Germline-derived CDR1 and CDR2 are SGHRS and YFSETQ. The CDR3 here is CASSFWSGTETQYF. The DNA of the CDR3 is TGCGCCAGCAGCTTCTGGAGCGGGACAGAGACCCAGTACTTC. Filled out from reference TRBV5-1 and TRBJ2-5, the complete variable domain reads KAGVTQTPRYLIKTRGQQVTLSCSPISGHRSVSWYQQTPGQGLQFLFEYFSETQRNKGNFPGRFSGRQFSNSRSEMNVSTLELGDSALYLCASSFWSGTETQYFGPGTRLLVL.

Many counts were recorded for this clonotype. The V gene is TRBV5-1, the J gene TRBJ2-7; possible D gene TRBD2, 7 bases. V lost 4 bases, J lost 0 bases, and 14 bases lay in between. CDR3 length: 15 residues. The germline gives CDR1 SGHRS, CDR2 YFSETQ. CDR3 amino acids: CASSPRGGSSYEQYF. In nucleotides, the CDR3 is TGCGCCAGCAGCCCAAGGGGGGGTAGCTCCTACGAGCAGTACTTC.